The 5 T cell receptor beta chains below all came from one sample that was sequenced in a study of blood T cells in healthy people across ages. The authors ran a second PCR of about 7 to 11 cycles using a sample-barcoded 5' primer and a J-beta primer mix. One entry per CDR3 protein results from TCRdb running MiXCR on the 5' RACE reads. The table lists hundreds of thousands of distinct CDR3 sequences, roughly three fifths of them singletons. Input material: blood. All receptors derive from a man aged 35 to 55 in good health.

In its sample, this clonotype was seen once. The rearrangement joins TRBV7-6 to TRBJ2-7; D is possibly TRBD1 (6 bases). Trimming removed 5 bases from V and 6 bases from J, with 26 bases in between. Germline CDR1 reads SGHVS; CDR2 reads FNYEAQ. The CDR3 is 17 residues long. The CDR3 loop reads CASSLLGGSPKQREQYF. CDR3 nucleotides: TGTGCCAGCAGCCTCTTAGGGGGTAGCCCGAAGCAGCGCGAGCAGTACTTC.

V usage is TRBV10-3 and J usage is TRBJ2-3, with 7 positions matching TRBD2. Trimming cost V 4 bases and J 5 bases; bases outside gene matches: 9. The CDR3 covers 15 residues. Per germline, CDR1 ENHRY and CDR2 SYGVKD. CDR3 residues: CAISAVGGPGDTQYF. The CDR3 DNA reads as TGTGCCATCAGTGCGGTGGGAGGGCCGGGAGATACGCAGTATTTT.

The V call is TRBV27, the J call TRBJ2-1, with D perhaps being TRBD1 or TRBD2 (5 bases each). Germline CDR1 MNHEY, CDR2 SMNVEV (reference sequence). Trimming cost V 2 bases and J 6 bases, with 20 bases left between them. CDR3 length: 17 amino acids. DNA of the CDR3: TGTGCCAGCAGTTTAGGGGGAGAGGCAGGGTTCGGCAATGAGCAGTTCTTC. Translated, it gives CASSLGGEAGFGNEQFF.

This rearrangement joins TRBV12-3 or TRBV12-4 to TRBJ2-5; 8 positions agree with TRBD2. V dropped 0 bases and J dropped 5; count of bases not matched to a gene: 8. The CDR3 spans 16 residues. For the CDR3, the DNA is TGTGCCAGCAGTTTAGCTTTATCGGGGGGGCGCGAGACCCAGTACTTC. Its translation: CASSLALSGGRETQYF.

Notes on this clonotype: A clone one base away is much larger, so this may be a read error. The chain recombines TRBV4-2 with TRBJ1-2; tentatively, D is TRBD1 (6 bases). Germline lookup yields CDR1 LGHNA and CDR2 YNFKEQ. The ends were cut back, 0 bases at V and 12 bases at J, with 17 bases in the middle. The CDR3 has 14 amino acids. The CDR3 loop reads CASSQEAGMGGHTF. CDR3 sequence (DNA): TGTGCCAGCAGCCAAGAGGCAGGGATGGGGGGCCACACCTTC.